These 17 T cell receptor beta chains originate from one sample sequenced in a study of early T cells in non-severe SARS-CoV-2 infection. A single record per CDR3 protein comes from TCRdb applying MiXCR to the 5' RACE reads. Here the sample spans approximately 70,000 distinct CDR3 sequences, around 10% being singletons. The starting material was whole blood, obtained at baseline. The receptors stem from an adult who was a healthcare worker with PCR-confirmed SARS-CoV-2 infection or an uninfected control (not recorded which).

The CDR3 region is CASSFTGISTDTQYF. DNA for the CDR3: TGTGCCAGCAGTTTTACAGGGATAAGCACAGATACGCAGTATTTT. The chain employs TRBV12-3 or TRBV12-4 and TRBJ2-3, with D perhaps matching TRBD1 (6 bases). The CDR3 totals 15 residues. Trimming stripped 3 bases from V and 0 bases from J, with 10 bases between.

This clonotype was observed a few times. J is TRBJ1-5 and V is TRBV12-3 or TRBV12-4; D unresolved. The CDR3 covers 12 residues. Trimming removed 3 bases from V and 4 bases from J, with 4 bases in between. In DNA, the CDR3 is TGTGCCAGCAGTTTCGGTAATCAGCCCCAGCATTTT. Translating it yields CASSFGNQPQHF.

The CDR3 bases are TGTGCCAGCAGCTTAGTGGCGGGGGCGACCACAGATACGCAGTATTTT. Translated: CASSLVAGATTDTQYF. The chain employs TRBV7-9 and TRBJ2-3; the D gene is possibly TRBD2 (7 bases). CDR1 is SEHNR, CDR2 FQNEAQ, per germline (reference sequence). The CDR3 is 16 amino acids. V lost 1 base and J 2 bases, leaving 13 bases between the germline ends.

In this sample, this clonotype turned up a few times. The chain carries TRBV11-2 and TRBJ2-3; TRBD2 aligns across 7 bases. V was pared by 5 bases and J by 4 bases, with 9 bases of the junction left unmatched. Germline assignment: CDR1 SGHAT and CDR2 FQNNGV. This CDR3 has 15 residues. DNA of the CDR3: TGTGCCAGCAGCCAAGGCGGGGGAGAGGCAGATACGCAGTATTTT. Protein product: CASSQGGGEADTQYF.

This clonotype was observed a few times. The chain employs TRBV20-1 and TRBJ1-5; the D is unclear. Germline values: CDR1 DFQATT, CDR2 SNEGSKA (reference sequence). The V and J ends lost 2 bases and 0 bases respectively, with 8 bases between them. The CDR3 runs to 14 residues. CDR3 sequence (DNA): TGCAGTGCTAGACAGGCTTATAGCAATCAGCCCCAGCATTTT. Encoded protein: CSARQAYSNQPQHF.

There are many counts of this clonotype. The J gene is TRBJ2-7, the V gene TRBV20-1; 8 bases agree with TRBD1. Trimming at V came to 2 bases and at J to 0 bases, leaving 3 bases not matched to a gene. The germline V gene encodes CDR1 DFQATT and CDR2 SNEGSKA (reference sequence). CDR3 length equals 14 residues. CDR3 in amino acids: CSARPGTGSYEQYF. CDR3 sequence (DNA): TGCAGTGCTAGACCAGGGACAGGCTCCTACGAGCAGTACTTC.

This clonotype came up many times. This chain links TRBV18 with TRBJ1-1; D perhaps matches TRBD1 (5 bases). Germline values: CDR1 KGHSH, CDR2 LQKENI. The V gene lost 4 bases and the J gene lost 5 bases, with 11 bases spanning the gap. This CDR3 region has 13 residues. The CDR3 nucleotides are TGTGCCAGCTCACAGGGGTCTGAAACTGAAGCTTTCTTT. It codes for CASSQGSETEAFF.

In its sample, this clonotype was seen a few times. J is TRBJ1-5 and V is TRBV12-3 or TRBV12-4; TRBD1 might be the D (6 bases). Trimming shortened V by 5 bases and J by 2 bases, and 13 bases separated the two germline ends. This CDR3 is built from 15 residues. DNA for the CDR3: TGTGCCAGCAGTCAGGGGCCTTGGGGCAATCAGCCCCAGCATTTT. Encoded protein: CASSQGPWGNQPQHF.

This clonotype was seen more than once but under ten times. This rearrangement joins TRBV4-2 to TRBJ2-3; unclear D gene. In germline, CDR1 is LGHNA, CDR2 YNFKEQ. The germline V and J ends were trimmed by 4 bases and 3 bases, with 8 bases remaining between them. There are 13 residues in the CDR3. The CDR3 region is CASSPLLTDTQYF. In nucleotides, the CDR3 is TGTGCCAGCAGCCCGCTATTAACAGATACGCAGTATTTT.

The chain links TRBV25-1 to TRBJ1-5; 7 bases are shared with TRBD1. Germline V gene data show CDR1 as MGHDK and CDR2 as SYGVNS. The CDR3 extends over 15 amino acids. The trim removed 4 bases at V and 4 bases at J, leaving 7 bases unmatched. In DNA form, the CDR3 reads TGTGCCAGCAGTGGTACAGGGGTCGGAAATCAGCCCCAGCATTTT. It is translated as CASSGTGVGNQPQHF.

This clonotype was seen more than once but under ten times. J is TRBJ2-5 and V is TRBV11-3, with 8 nucleotides matching TRBD1. The CDR3 is made up of 15 amino acids. Germline V lookup: CDR1 SGHNT, CDR2 YENEEA. The V segment lost 1 base and the J segment 2 bases; nucleotides outside the gene matches: 3. The CDR3: CASSLGGQGQETQYF. The DNA for the CDR3 is TGTGCCAGCAGCTTAGGAGGACAGGGACAAGAGACCCAGTACTTC.

This clonotype was detected a few times. The chain is built from TRBV5-4 and TRBJ1-1; TRBD1 might be the D (6 bases). The CDR3 runs to 14 residues. Trimming took off 5 bases at V and 1 base at J, with 12 bases between the two ends. Germline V gives CDR1 SGHNT, CDR2 YYREEE (reference sequence). CDR3 nucleotide sequence: TGTGCCAGCAGTCGGGACAACGCGAACACTGAAGCTTTCTTT. This gives the protein CASSRDNANTEAFF.

This clonotype was seen a handful of times. CDR3 sequence: CSGVWGVNTEAFF. The DNA for the CDR3 is TGCAGCGGTGTTTGGGGCGTGAACACTGAAGCTTTCTTT. V and J are TRBV29-1 and TRBJ1-1, with a possible D match to TRBD1 (5 bases). Germline lookup yields CDR1 SQVTM and CDR2 ANQGSEA. The CDR3 extends over 13 amino acids. Trimming pared 7 bases from V and 0 bases from J, leaving 12 bases between.

This clonotype occurred many times. The chain combines TRBV6-2 or TRBV6-3 with TRBJ2-3; TRBD1 aligns across 7 bases. The CDR3 is 14 amino acids. Trimming removed 5 bases from V and 2 bases from J; junction bases left unmatched: 4. Germline CDR1 reads MNHEY; CDR2 reads SVGEGT. CDR3 region: CASSMGQTTDTQYF. The DNA of the CDR3 is TGTGCCAGCAGTATGGGACAGACCACAGATACGCAGTATTTT.

In this sample, this clonotype turned up many times. This chain uses TRBV7-8 with TRBJ2-1; the D call may be TRBD1 or TRBD2 (7 bases each). CDR3 length equals 14 residues. Germline CDR1 is SGHVS and CDR2 is FQNEAQ. V lost 5 bases, J lost 5 bases, and 13 bases lay in between. CDR3 nucleotide sequence: TGTGCCAGCAGCCCAGGGGGGGCAGACAATGAGCAGTTCTTC. Amino acids: CASSPGGADNEQFF. Filled out from reference TRBV7-8 and TRBJ2-1, the complete variable domain reads GAGVSQSPRYKVAKRGQDVALRCDPISGHVSLFWYQQALGQGPEFLTYFQNEAQLDKSGLPSDRFFAERPEGSVSTLKIQRTQQEDSAVYLCASSPGGADNEQFFGPGTRLTVL.

The chain uses TRBV27 and TRBJ2-7; 16 bases align to TRBD2. The CDR3 contains 17 residues. In germline, CDR1 is MNHEY, CDR2 SMNVEV (reference sequence). Losses at the gene ends were 4 bases for V and 4 bases for J; bases not matched to a gene: 7. DNA of the CDR3: TGTGCCAGCAGTTCTCGGGGGACTAGCGGGAGGGGATACGAGCAGTACTTC. This encodes CASSSRGTSGRGYEQYF.

This clonotype was picked up a small number of times. The gene calls are TRBV20-1 and TRBJ1-3; D remains unclear. Trimming took off 6 bases at V and 8 bases at J, with 11 bases between the two ends. This CDR3 has 11 amino acids. Germline CDR1 DFQATT, CDR2 SNEGSKA (reference sequence). The CDR3 coding sequence is TGCAGTGCAAGGTTCGGGGACACCATATATTTT. Amino acid sequence: CSARFGDTIYF.